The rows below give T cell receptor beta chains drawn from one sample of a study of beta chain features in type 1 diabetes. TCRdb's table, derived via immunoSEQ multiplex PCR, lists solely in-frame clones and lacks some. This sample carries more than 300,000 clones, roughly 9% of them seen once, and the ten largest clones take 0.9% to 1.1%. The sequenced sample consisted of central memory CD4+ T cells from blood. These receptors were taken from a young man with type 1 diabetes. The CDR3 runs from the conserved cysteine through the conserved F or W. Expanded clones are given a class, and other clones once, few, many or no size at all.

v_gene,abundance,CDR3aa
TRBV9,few,CASHTGRGNSPLHF
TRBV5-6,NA,CASSSPGTLSYEQYF
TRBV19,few,CASTEGQGWNYGYTF
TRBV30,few,CAWSPTRSGNTIYF
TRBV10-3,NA,CAISPDREYGYTF
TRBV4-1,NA,CASSQDRGGQYF
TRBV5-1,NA,CASSLLADYEQYF
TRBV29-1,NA,CSVASASGETQYF
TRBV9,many,CASSPGTETEAFF
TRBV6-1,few,CASSVPALGANTEAFF
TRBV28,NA,CASRNSGGEDTQYF
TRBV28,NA,CASSSTGTGYREEAFF
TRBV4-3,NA,CASSQSGRGHSTDTQYF